What follows is one T cell receptor (beta chain) and its context. The antigen is unknown. Each TCR beta cDNA library carried unique molecular identifiers. Input amounts of roughly 0.9 to 10 million T cells were used. These gave 500,000 or so cDNA molecules, so each molecule approximated one T cell. TCRdb processed the PCR reads anew with MiXCR; each CDR3 protein has one entry. This table holds hundreds of thousands of distinct CDR3 sequences, less than 40% found once. V dropped 3 bases and J dropped 6 bases, with 23 bases sitting between them. Germline CDR1 KGHSH, CDR2 LQKENI. This CDR3 is 18 amino acids long. These data come from a study of post-analysis software for immune sequencing data. The study, taken as a whole, reports: In patients, five TRBV segments were more frequent than in controls, with TRBV5-6, TRBV5-1 and TRBV20-1 among them. In multiple sclerosis, normalized Chao1 diversity was significantly below that of controls.

The sequenced sample consisted of blood. This chain uses TRBV18 with TRBJ1-4, with D possibly being TRBD1 (5 bases). The sequence was collected from a girl between 10 and 17 years old with multiple sclerosis. The CDR3 DNA reads as TGTGCCAGCTCACCCATACTCCCCCCGGGACTTGGGGATGAAAAACTGTTTTTT. Protein sequence: CASSPILPPGLGDEKLFF.